The source of this TCR beta chain is a study of blood T cell repertoires in COVID-19. V lost 0 bases, J lost 10 bases, and 6 bases stayed unmatched. Germline-derived CDR1 and CDR2 are SGHTA and FQGTGA. This CDR3 has 14 amino acids. Contact with a PCR-confirmed or clinician-diagnosed COVID-19 case occurred within 2 weeks of entry. The table came from immunoSEQ multiplex PCR; TCRdb's copy has only in-frame clones and leaves some out. The data contain some 190,000 clones, about four fifths of them singletons. The TCR originated in a young woman who had been exposed to COVID-19. This rearrangement joins TRBV7-3 to TRBJ2-3; the match to TRBD2 covers 8 bases. The sample was PBMCs or T cells enriched from blood (not recorded which). The CDR3 here is CASSLTRDGRAQYF. The CDR3 coding sequence is TGTGCCAGCAGCTTAACTCGGGACGGGAGGGCGCAGTATTTT.